The clone carrying this TCR beta chain has a handful of counts. As yet, its antigen is unknown. This entry belongs to a study of CD8+ T cells in alopecia areata. Study summary: Treated patients received oral tofacitinib, 5 to 10 mg twice daily. Study results and limitations: The study found higher clonality in lesional than normal scalp, especially in alopecia totalis/universalis. Researchers reported that TCR sharing among patients proved less clear than in mice, possibly HLA-linked.

Extraction and reverse transcription of RNA yielded cDNA as the sequencing template. Produced via immunoSEQ multiplex PCR; TCRdb's table is partial and in-frame only. The sample includes 200,000 or so clones, 58% seen only once; the top ten take 5.5%. Treatment: oral pan-JAK inhibitor, 5-10 mg twice daily. Lesional scalp punch biopsies and peripheral blood came from alopecia areata patients. Germline V CDR1 and CDR2: SGHVS, FQNEAQ. The CDR3 is 18 amino acids. Unmatched junction bases numbered 6, after V lost 1 base and J lost 0 bases. This clonotype was sampled from a human donor with alopecia areata. Source: CD4+ T cells sorted from blood, taken at week 24, from a patient treated with tofacitinib. This sequence joins TRBV7-8 and TRBJ2-6, with 7 bases that match TRBD1. As DNA, the CDR3 is TGTGCCAGCAGCTTAGTAGGCAGGGGGTTCTCTGGGGCCAACGTCCTGACTTTC. This sequence encodes CASSLVGRGFSGANVLTF.